Listed below are T cell receptor beta chains from one sample, sequenced in a study of cytomegalovirus exposure and HLA in healthy donors. TCRdb keeps only in-frame clones here, not all; method: immunoSEQ multiplex PCR. The repertoire has approximately 170,000 clones, around 80% of them found once; the top ten carry 7%. Sample: PBMCs. The receptors derive from a woman aged 40 to 50 in good health and CMV-seropositive. Both conserved end residues are part of each CDR3. A D gene is named only where the DNA matches it firmly. Some rows mark clone size as missing; the rest say once, few, many or name a class of expanded clone.

V gene	D gene	J gene	clone size	CDR3 DNA	CDR3 protein
TRBV6-6	-	TRBJ1-5	-	TGTGCCAGCAGTTACGCTGAACAGGGTCGGGATCAGCCCCAGCATTTT	CASSYAEQGRDQPQHF
TRBV19	-	TRBJ1-5	once	TGTGCCAGTACGAGGGATGGCGGAACAAATCAGCCCCAGCATTTT	CASTRDGGTNQPQHF
TRBV28	-	TRBJ1-1	-	TGTGCCAGCAGTTTACCTTCTGGACGGGGCACTGAAGCTTTCTTT	CASSLPSGRGTEAFF
TRBV2	-	TRBJ2-7	-	TGTGCCAACAAGGGCGGGGACTACGAGCAGTACTTC	CANKGGDYEQYF
TRBV2	-	TRBJ1-5	once	TGTGCCAGCGGGGTAGAACAGGAGAATCAGCCCCAGCATTTT	CASGVEQENQPQHF
TRBV2	-	TRBJ1-2	-	TGTGCCAGCAGTGTTAGACAGGATTACTATGGCTACACCTTC	CASSVRQDYYGYTF
TRBV5-8	-	TRBJ2-7	-	TGTGCCAGCAGCCCCTGGGGCAGGCAAGAGCAGTACTTC	CASSPWGRQEQYF
TRBV2	-	TRBJ2-2	-	TGTGCCAGCAGAGAGGCATACGCGAACACCGGGGAGCTGTTTTTT	CASREAYANTGELFF
TRBV4-3	-	TRBJ1-3	-	TGCGCCAGCAGCCAAGATCCCGGGGCTGGAAACACCATATATTTT	CASSQDPGAGNTIYF
TRBV6-5	TRBD2	TRBJ2-5	-	TGTGCCAGCAGGTCTACAGCGGGGACCCAATACTTC	CASRSTAGTQYF
TRBV20-1	-	TRBJ1-1	-	TGCAGTGCCAAAGGACAGTATGAAGCTTTCTTT	CSAKGQYEAFF
TRBV30	TRBD2	TRBJ2-7	-	TGTTCTGCTAGCGGGGGGCGGGCCTACGAGCAGTACTTC	CSASGGRAYEQYF
TRBV5-8	-	TRBJ1-2	-	TGTGCCAGCAGCTTTATGGAGAGAGCTAACTATGGCTACACCTTC	CASSFMERANYGYTF
TRBV19	TRBD1	TRBJ1-1	few	TGTGCCAGTAGTGAGCAGGGGGCGCGGGGGACTGAAGCTTTCTTT	CASSEQGARGTEAFF
TRBV19	TRBD1	TRBJ1-2	-	TGTGCCAGTAGTCCAGACAGGGCCGGTGGCTACACCTTC	CASSPDRAGGYTF
TRBV13	-	TRBJ2-1	-	TGTGCCAGCAGCAGAGACAATGAGCAGTTCTTC	CASSRDNEQFF
TRBV5-1	-	TRBJ1-2	-	TGCGCCAGCAGCTTGACTTATGACACCACCTATGGCTACACCTTC	CASSLTYDTTYGYTF
TRBV19	TRBD1	TRBJ1-1	few	TGTGCCATCATATACCCTAGACAGGGGTTGGGGAACACTGAAGCTTTCTTT	CAIIYPRQGLGNTEAFF
TRBV30	TRBD2	TRBJ2-7	-	TGTGCCTGGAGTGTACCGGGGCGGGGGTACTACGAGCAGTACTTC	CAWSVPGRGYYEQYF
TRBV29-1	-	TRBJ1-1	-	TGCAGCGTTCAGCGGGGAGTGGGCACTGAAGCTTTCTTT	CSVQRGVGTEAFF
TRBV19	TRBD1	TRBJ2-3	-	TGTGCCAGTACCCTAACGGGACAGTTCACAGATACGCAGTATTTT	CASTLTGQFTDTQYF
TRBV19	TRBD1	TRBJ2-2	-	TGTGCCACCAGCAGGGGACAGTTCTACACCGGGGAGCTGTTTTTT	CATSRGQFYTGELFF
TRBV6-1	TRBD2	TRBJ2-1	few	TGTGCCAGCATGAGCGGGGGGAAGTACAATGAGCAGTTCTTC	CASMSGGKYNEQFF
TRBV5-1	-	TRBJ1-3	-	TGCGCCAGCAGCTTGGAAGGTGGAGGTGGAAACACCATATATTTT	CASSLEGGGGNTIYF
TRBV7-2	-	TRBJ2-3	-	TGTGCCAGCAGCTTAAGCGATACGCAGTATTTT	CASSLSDTQYF
TRBV7-2	-	TRBJ1-2	-	TGTGCCAGCAGCCCCCAGAGCGGGGACTATGGCTACACCTTC	CASSPQSGDYGYTF
TRBV5-8	-	TRBJ1-4	-	TGTGCCAGCAGCTGGATTGTCGGCAGCGCCCTCGGAAAACTGTTTTTT	CASSWIVGSALGKLFF
TRBV2	-	TRBJ1-1	-	TGTGCCAGCAGTGAAATGGGGGCGGACACTGAAGCTTTCTTT	CASSEMGADTEAFF
TRBV5-1	TRBD1	TRBJ2-2	once	TGCGCCAGCAGCTTGGCTGGGACAGGGTTTTCCGGGGAGCTGTTTTTT	CASSLAGTGFSGELFF
TRBV6-1	-	TRBJ1-2	once	TGTGCCAGCAGCTACCTATCGGGGAGTAACTATGGCTACACCTTC	CASSYLSGSNYGYTF
TRBV5-1	-	TRBJ1-2	-	TGCGCCAGCAGCTTATGGGGCAGGGGCTATGGCTACACCTTC	CASSLWGRGYGYTF
TRBV7-8	-	TRBJ2-1	-	TGTGCCAGCAGCCCCCATCACGACGCGGGGTCGTACAATGAGCAGTTCTTC	CASSPHHDAGSYNEQFF
TRBV6-5	-	TRBJ2-1	-	TGTGCCAGCAGTTATATAGGGGATGAGCAGTTCTTC	CASSYIGDEQFF
TRBV6-5	-	TRBJ1-1	-	TGTGCCAGCAGTTACTCGGGCCCAGTGGGGAACACTGAAGCTTTCTTT	CASSYSGPVGNTEAFF
TRBV19	TRBD1	TRBJ1-2	-	TGTGCCAGTAGTATATCGGGCCGGGACAGGGGGCCTGGCTACACCTTC	CASSISGRDRGPGYTF